These 26 T cell receptor beta chains were sequenced from one sample in a study of T-cell reconstitution after alpha-beta-depleted transplantation in children. During its preparation, the TCRbeta library received unique molecular identifiers. TCRdb fed the PCR reads into MiXCR, producing one record per CDR3 protein. The table records about 460,000 distinct CDR3 sequences, about 10% of them present only once. The input for sequencing was PBMCs, taken before TCRalphabeta/CD19-depleted stem cell transplant. The receptors here all came from a child younger than 10 with inherited bone marrow failure, due to receive a stem cell transplant.

This clonotype came up many times. This chain joins TRBV4-3 and TRBJ2-4; D remains ambiguous. The CDR3 covers 14 residues. V was pared by 6 bases and J by 0 bases, with 9 bases between. Germline V lookup: CDR1 LGHNA, CDR2 YSLEER. The DNA for the CDR3 is TGCGCCAGCAGTTCACAGTCAGCCAAAAACATTCAGTACTTC. As protein: CASSSQSAKNIQYF.

This clonotype was seen a few times. The chain has TRBV10-3 and TRBJ1-1; 7 bases agree with TRBD1. Germline V gene sequence: CDR1 ENHRY, CDR2 SYGVKD. The CDR3 contains 15 residues. V shed 6 bases, J shed 1 base, and the junction held 8 bases outside the gene matches. CDR3 region: CAISEIRTGNTEAFF. DNA of the CDR3: TGTGCCATCAGCGAAATTCGGACAGGGAACACTGAAGCTTTCTTT.

This clonotype has at least ten counts. The rearrangement joins TRBV7-2 to TRBJ2-3; no clear D gene. The CDR3 is 14 residues long. V was cut by 4 bases and J by 8 bases, with 16 bases left in between. The germline V gene has CDR1 SGHTA and CDR2 FQGNSA. The CDR3 spells CASSSTQIAGTQYF. The DNA of the CDR3 is TGTGCCAGCAGCTCAACCCAGATAGCTGGTACGCAGTATTTT. Full variable domain (missing parts from reference TRBV7-2 and TRBJ2-3): GAGVSQSPSNKVTEKGKDVELRCDPISGHTALYWYRQSLGQGLEFLIYFQGNSAPDKSGLPSDRFSAERTGGSVSTLTIQRTQQEDSAVYLCASSSTQIAGTQYFGPGTRLTVL.

With regard to this clonotype: This could be a read error, since a much larger clone is one nucleotide away. This rearrangement joins TRBV11-2 to TRBJ2-5; TRBD2 is a possible D gene (5 bases). Germline V gene lookup returns CDR1 SGHAT and CDR2 FQNNGV. V was pared by 2 bases and J by 1 base, with 14 bases between. The CDR3 has 16 residues. The CDR3 nucleotides are TGTGCCAGCAGCTTACGGACTGGAGCTCCCCAAGAGACCCAGTACTTC. Its protein product is CASSLRTGAPQETQYF.

This clonotype has a count of ten or more. V and J are TRBV6-5 and TRBJ2-7, with 7 bases matching TRBD2. V gave up 3 bases and J gave up 2 bases; unmatched junction bases: 1. The CDR3 loop spans 13 amino acids. CDR1 and CDR2 from the germline V gene are MNHEY and SVGAGI. CDR3 nucleotide sequence: TGTGCCAGCAGTTATGCGGGGGCCTACGAGCAGTACTTC. This encodes CASSYAGAYEQYF.

This clonotype was seen repeatedly, ten times or more. The rearrangement uses TRBV25-1 and TRBJ2-5; 10 nucleotides align to TRBD2. Trimming removed 8 bases from V and 4 bases from J; junction bases left unmatched: 13. Germline V gives CDR1 MGHDK, CDR2 SYGVNS. The CDR3 is made up of 16 amino acids. In DNA form, the CDR3 reads TGTGCCAGCGGGGGGACCGGGACTAGCGAAGGAGAGACCCAGTACTTC. Translating it yields CASGGTGTSEGETQYF. Looking up the rest from reference TRBV25-1 and TRBJ2-5 gives the full variable domain: EADIYQTPRYLVIGTGKKITLECSQTMGHDKMYWYQQDPGMELHLIHYSYGVNSTEKGDLSSESTVSRIRTEHFPLTLESARPSHTSQYLCASGGTGTSEGETQYFGPGTRLLVL.

This clonotype was picked up many times. The J gene is TRBJ1-1, the V gene TRBV5-1, with 7 positions matching TRBD1. Germline loops: CDR1 SGHRS, CDR2 YFSETQ. CDR3 size: 16 residues. J was trimmed by 4 bases and V by 0 bases; bases with no gene match: 9. The DNA of the CDR3 is TGCGCCAGCAGCTTGGTTGGGCAGGGGGTAAGCACTGAAGCTTTCTTT. The encoded protein is CASSLVGQGVSTEAFF.

In its sample, this clonotype was seen a few times. This chain uses TRBV15 with TRBJ2-1; D may be TRBD1 (6 bases). Germline CDR1 is LNHNV and CDR2 is YYDKDF (reference sequence). V shed 5 bases and J shed 4 bases, with 18 bases lying between them. The CDR3 loop spans 16 amino acids. CDR3 nucleotides: TGTGCCACCAGCGGGTTTCAGGGGAGTCCGTACAATGAGCAGTTCTTC. Translating it yields CATSGFQGSPYNEQFF. Filled out from reference TRBV15 and TRBJ2-1, the complete variable domain reads DAMVIQNPRYQVTQFGKPVTLSCSQTLNHNVMYWYQQKSSQAPKLLFHYYDKDFNNEADTPDNFQSRRPNTSFCFLDIRSPGLGDTAMYLCATSGFQGSPYNEQFFGPGTRLTVL.

There are many counts of this clonotype. The junction departs from the called germline gene at one end, perhaps through a read error. The chain joins TRBV5-1 to TRBJ2-1; 12 bases align to TRBD2. The CDR3 totals 16 residues. CDR1 and CDR2 (germline): SGHRS, YFSETQ. CDR3 DNA sequence: TGTGCCAGCAGCCCAACTAGCGGGAGGACCTACAATGAGCAGTTCTTC. Its translation: CASSPTSGRTYNEQFF.

This clonotype was picked up many times. The gene calls are TRBV20-1 and TRBJ2-3; D remains unclear. The V and J ends lost 0 bases and 4 bases respectively, with 2 bases between them. This CDR3 region has 11 residues. CDR1 and CDR2 (germline): DFQATT, SNEGSKA (reference sequence). The CDR3 region is CSAREADTQYF. CDR3 nucleotide sequence: TGCAGTGCTAGAGAGGCAGATACGCAGTATTTT.

The rearrangement joins TRBV28 to TRBJ2-5; 9 bases are shared with TRBD1. The CDR3 has 15 residues. Germline V gene sequence: CDR1 MDHEN, CDR2 SYDVKM. With V trimmed by 4 bases and J by 5 bases, 8 bases remained unmatched. The CDR3 sequence is CASSSYGQGLETQYF. Here the CDR3 DNA reads TGTGCCAGCAGTTCCTATGGACAGGGGTTGGAGACCCAGTACTTC.

About this clonotype: This may be a read error: a much more frequent sequence differs by one nucleotide. V and J are TRBV27 and TRBJ2-3; 7 bases match TRBD2. Germline values: CDR1 MNHEY, CDR2 SMNVEV (reference sequence). CDR3 length: 15 amino acids. The CDR3 nucleotides are TGTGCCAGCAGTTTATCAGCGGGACTCACAGATACGCAGAATTTT. It translates to CASSLSAGLTDTQNF.

The chain uses TRBV6-5 and TRBJ1-3; D is unclear. Germline CDR1 MNHEY, CDR2 SVGAGI. CDR3 size: 16 residues. V lost 0 bases and J lost 0, with 9 bases in between. The CDR3 DNA reads as TGTGCCAGCAGTTACTCGATGCGGAGCTCTGGAAACACCATATATTTT. Its translation is CASSYSMRSSGNTIYF.

The V gene is TRBV29-1, the J gene TRBJ2-5, with D perhaps given as TRBD1 or TRBD2 (5 bases each). This CDR3 region has 11 residues. The ends were cut back, 4 bases at V and 3 bases at J, with 6 bases in the middle. CDR1 and CDR2 (germline): SQVTM, ANQGSEA. The CDR3: CSVGGEETQYF. CDR3 DNA: TGCAGCGTTGGAGGGGAAGAGACCCAGTACTTC.

This clonotype was recorded many times. Here the CDR3 DNA reads TGCGCCAGCAGCCAAGTCAGGGATACTTCCTACGAGCAGTACTTC. Residues: CASSQVRDTSYEQYF. J is TRBJ2-7 and V is TRBV4-3, with a weak D call TRBD1 (5 bases). Germline V gene data show CDR1 as LGHNA and CDR2 as YSLEER. V was pared by 1 base and J by 1 base, with 11 bases between. This CDR3 comprises 15 residues.

This clonotype was counted many times. The rearrangement links TRBV7-2 to TRBJ2-7, with D hard to call. The length of the CDR3 is 16 residues. Germline CDR1 SGHTA, CDR2 FQGNSA. V was clipped by 1 base and J by 4 bases, with 17 bases between them. The CDR3 reads CASSLGWGLEQYEQYF. CDR3 DNA: TGTGCCAGCAGCTTAGGTTGGGGTCTTGAACAATACGAGCAGTACTTC.

This clonotype has ten or more counts. This chain uses TRBV29-1 with TRBJ1-2; D is unclear. This CDR3 is built from 13 residues. The ends were cut back, 0 bases at V and 4 bases at J, with 9 bases in the middle. The germline V gene encodes CDR1 SQVTM and CDR2 ANQGSEA. DNA of the CDR3: TGCAGCGTTGAAGATAGGCCGACCTATGGCTACACCTTC. Amino acids: CSVEDRPTYGYTF.

This clonotype came up many times. This chain connects TRBV7-9 to TRBJ2-3, with 9 nucleotides matching TRBD1. This CDR3 has 15 residues. Germline-derived CDR1 and CDR2 are SEHNR and FQNEAQ (reference sequence). Losses at the gene ends were 4 bases for V and 4 bases for J; bases not matched to a gene: 6. The CDR3 reads CASSSGQGLADTQYF. CDR3 coding DNA: TGTGCCAGCAGCTCGGGACAGGGTCTTGCAGATACGCAGTATTTT.

This clonotype has at least ten counts. V and J are TRBV20-1 and TRBJ1-2; D possibly corresponds to TRBD1 (6 bases). The CDR3 covers 15 residues. Germline V gene sequence: CDR1 DFQATT, CDR2 SNEGSKA (reference sequence). V was trimmed by 0 bases and J by 4 bases, leaving 15 bases between them. CDR3 in amino acids: CSAREANRVAYGYTF. For the CDR3, the DNA is TGCAGTGCTAGAGAAGCTAACAGGGTGGCCTATGGCTACACCTTC.

This clonotype was observed at least ten times. The rearrangement links TRBV7-2 to TRBJ2-5; TRBD2 aligns across 10 bases. CDR3 length: 15 residues. Germline V gives CDR1 SGHTA, CDR2 FQGNSA. V lost 4 bases, J lost 0 bases, and 2 bases stayed unmatched. The CDR3, as DNA: TGTGCCAGCAGCTCCGGACTAGCGGACCAAGAGACCCAGTACTTC. The encoded protein is CASSSGLADQETQYF.

This clonotype was found many times. The chain joins TRBV7-8 to TRBJ2-1; 7 nucleotides agree with TRBD2. J was trimmed by 8 bases and V by 6 bases; bases with no gene match: 7. In germline, CDR1 is SGHVS, CDR2 FQNEAQ. This CDR3 spans 13 amino acids. The CDR3 region has the DNA TGTGCCAGCAGTCCCGGCGGGAGAGATGAGCAGTTCTTC. Residues: CASSPGGRDEQFF. The complete variable domain, with remaining parts taken from reference TRBV7-8 and TRBJ2-1, reads GAGVSQSPRYKVAKRGQDVALRCDPISGHVSLFWYQQALGQGPEFLTYFQNEAQLDKSGLPSDRFFAERPEGSVSTLKIQRTQQEDSAVYLCASSPGGRDEQFFGPGTRLTVL.

This clonotype was seen ten or more times. The rearrangement links TRBV4-3 to TRBJ2-7; D uncertain. Germline values: CDR1 LGHNA, CDR2 YSLEER. Trimming shortened V by 1 base and J by 0 bases, and 7 bases separated the two germline ends. The CDR3 spans 14 residues. DNA for the CDR3: TGCGCCAGCAGCCAAGTTCGGCACTCCTACGAGCAGTACTTC. It codes for CASSQVRHSYEQYF.

The chain is built from TRBV11-2 and TRBJ2-1, with 12 positions matching TRBD2. The ends lost 5 bases at V and 3 bases at J; junction bases unmatched: 20. The CDR3 length is 21 residues. The germline V gene encodes CDR1 SGHAT and CDR2 FQNNGV. In DNA, the CDR3 is TGTGCCAGCAGCACTTGGAGGGGAGGCCTAGCGGGAGGGTACCTCTACAATGAGCAGTTCTTC. Its protein product is CASSTWRGGLAGGYLYNEQFF. Filled out from reference TRBV11-2 and TRBJ2-1, the complete variable domain reads EAGVAQSPRYKIIEKRQSVAFWCNPISGHATLYWYQQILGQGPKLLIQFQNNGVVDDSQLPKDRFSAERLKGVDSTLKIQPAKLEDSAVYLCASSTWRGGLAGGYLYNEQFFGPGTRLTVL.

This clonotype was seen ten or more times. The chain recombines TRBV4-3 with TRBJ2-3; D is perhaps TRBD2 (6 bases). The CDR3 is 15 residues long. In germline, CDR1 is LGHNA, CDR2 YSLEER. Trimming took off 3 bases at V and 4 bases at J, with 14 bases between the two ends. The CDR3 sequence: CASSQLGGPPDTQYF. DNA of the CDR3: TGCGCCAGCAGCCAGTTGGGAGGCCCACCAGATACGCAGTATTTT.

This clonotype was detected many times. The V and J genes are TRBV4-3 and TRBJ2-5, with 10 bases fitting TRBD2. CDR1 LGHNA and CDR2 YSLEER come from the germline V gene. The length of the CDR3 is 17 residues. Trimming cost V 0 bases and J 1 base; bases outside gene matches: 5. The chain's CDR3 is CASSQDVLAGVQETQYF. CDR3 DNA sequence: TGCGCCAGCAGCCAAGATGTTCTAGCGGGAGTCCAAGAGACCCAGTACTTC.

This clonotype was seen ten or more times. This chain uses TRBV5-1 with TRBJ1-6; D ambiguous. V dropped 2 bases and J dropped 3 bases, with 12 bases sitting between them. Germline lookup yields CDR1 SGHRS and CDR2 YFSETQ. The CDR3 sequence is 16 residues long. The DNA of the CDR3 is TGCGCCAGCAGCTTCAGCGGACCGATCTATAATTCACCCCTCCACTTT. Its protein is CASSFSGPIYNSPLHF.